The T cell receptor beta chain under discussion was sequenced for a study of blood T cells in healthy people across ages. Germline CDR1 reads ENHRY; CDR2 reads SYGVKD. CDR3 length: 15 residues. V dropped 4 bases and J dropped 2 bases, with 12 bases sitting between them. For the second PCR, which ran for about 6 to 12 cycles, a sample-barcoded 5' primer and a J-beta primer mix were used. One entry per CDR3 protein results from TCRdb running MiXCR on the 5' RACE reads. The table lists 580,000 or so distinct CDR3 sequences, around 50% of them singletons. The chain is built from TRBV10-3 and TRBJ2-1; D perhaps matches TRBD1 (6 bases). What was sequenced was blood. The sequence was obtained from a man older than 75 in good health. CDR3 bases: TGTGCCATCAGTGTGGCGACAGGCCCCTACAATGAGCAGTTCTTC. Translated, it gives CAISVATGPYNEQFF.